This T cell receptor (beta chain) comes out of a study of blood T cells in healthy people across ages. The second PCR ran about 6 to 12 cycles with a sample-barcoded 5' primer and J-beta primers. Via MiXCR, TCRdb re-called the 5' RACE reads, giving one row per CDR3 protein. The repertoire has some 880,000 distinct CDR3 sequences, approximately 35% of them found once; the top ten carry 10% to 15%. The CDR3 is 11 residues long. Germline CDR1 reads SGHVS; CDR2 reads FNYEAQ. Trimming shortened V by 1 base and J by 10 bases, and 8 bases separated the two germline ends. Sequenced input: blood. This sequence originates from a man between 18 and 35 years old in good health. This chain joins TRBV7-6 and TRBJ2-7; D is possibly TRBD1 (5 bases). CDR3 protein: CASSLGGRQYF. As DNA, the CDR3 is TGTGCCAGCAGCTTAGGGGGCAGACAGTACTTC.